The 25 T cell receptor beta chains in this list originate from one sample, sequenced in a study of shared clonotypes between healthy human individuals. The repertoire was sequenced with immunoSEQ multiplex PCR; TCRdb's copy has only in-frame clones and lacks some. The sample records about 2.4 million clones, over 85% being singletons. The sequenced material came from naive CD4+ T cells sorted from blood. Subset indicated: CD45RA+ positively selected. The source of these receptors is a young man in good health.

V gene TRBV19 combines with J gene TRBJ1-1; possibly TRBD1 for D (6 bases). CDR3 length: 13 amino acids. Trimming stripped 6 bases from V and 2 bases from J, with 10 bases between. CDR1 and CDR2 (germline): LNHDA, SQIVND (reference sequence). CDR3 protein: CASRGRGNTEAFF. The CDR3 DNA follows: TGTGCCAGTAGAGGCAGGGGAAACACTGAAGCTTTCTTT.

The chain uses TRBV5-6 and TRBJ1-1; D uncertain. V was cut by 4 bases and J by 3 bases, with 16 bases left in between. Germline V gene lookup returns CDR1 SGHDT and CDR2 YYEEEE. CDR3 length: 15 residues. CDR3 loop: CASSRVELWDTEAFF. For the CDR3, the DNA is TGTGCCAGCAGCCGAGTCGAGTTATGGGACACTGAAGCTTTCTTT.

The gene calls are TRBV28 and TRBJ1-4; TRBD1 might be the D (6 bases). Germline V gene data show CDR1 as MDHEN and CDR2 as SYDVKM. The CDR3 has 13 residues. Deletions cut 5 bases from V and 5 bases from J, with 9 bases between. The CDR3 DNA is TGTGCCAGCAGTGGGGGGCTCAATGAAAAACTGTTTTTT. Its protein product is CASSGGLNEKLFF. Based on the CDR3 plus reference TRBV28 and TRBJ1-4, the full variable domain is DVKVTQSSRYLVKRTGEKVFLECVQDMDHENMFWYRQDPGLGLRLIYFSYDVKMKEKGDIPEGYSVSREKKERFSLILESASTNQTSMYLCASSGGLNEKLFFGSGTQLSVL.

The chain carries TRBV19 and TRBJ1-2, with D maybe TRBD1 (5 bases). Germline V gene lookup returns CDR1 LNHDA and CDR2 SQIVND (reference sequence). The CDR3 contains 14 residues. V lost 1 base and J 3 bases, leaving 9 bases between the germline ends. The CDR3 DNA follows: TGTGCCAGTAGTATAGGGAACAGGTACTATGGCTACACCTTC. It is translated as CASSIGNRYYGYTF.

In regard to this clone: The same CDR3 can be traced to other DNA sequences in this sample. The chain recombines TRBV18 with TRBJ2-2; 14 bases map to TRBD2. V lost 2 bases and J lost 4; bases outside the gene matches: 0. CDR1 and CDR2 from the germline V gene are KGHSH and LQKENI. CDR3 size: 16 residues. This CDR3 is CASSPGLAGGTGELFF. As DNA, the CDR3 is TGTGCCAGCTCACCAGGACTAGCGGGAGGCACCGGGGAGCTGTTTTTT.

The CDR3 region is CASSLAPNRNRVYYEQYF. CDR3 sequence (DNA): TGTGCCAGCAGCTTAGCGCCGAATCGTAACAGGGTCTACTACGAGCAGTACTTC. The chain couples TRBV7-6 to TRBJ2-7, with a possible D match to TRBD1 (6 bases). Trimming shortened V by 0 bases and J by 3 bases, and 21 bases separated the two germline ends. Germline CDR1 reads SGHVS; CDR2 reads FNYEAQ. The CDR3 sequence is 18 residues long.

The chain joins TRBV7-9 to TRBJ1-1; the D is unclear. Trimming shortened V by 3 bases and J by 3 bases, and 14 bases separated the two germline ends. This CDR3 region has 15 residues. Germline CDR1 is SEHNR and CDR2 is FQNEAQ (reference sequence). The CDR3 DNA sequence: TGTGCCAGCAGCTTCTTCTCAGGAGCCGACACTGAAGCTTTCTTT. Translated, it gives CASSFFSGADTEAFF.

This rearrangement joins TRBV5-4 to TRBJ2-7; no reliable D call. CDR1 and CDR2 from the germline V gene are SGHNT and YYREEE (reference sequence). The V gene lost 0 bases and the J gene lost 4 bases, with 11 bases spanning the gap. The CDR3 runs 14 residues. The chain's CDR3 is CASSLGQVPYEQYF. The DNA for the CDR3 is TGTGCCAGCAGCTTGGGGCAGGTGCCGTACGAGCAGTACTTC.

The gene calls are TRBV11-2 and TRBJ2-1, with 8 bases identical to TRBD2. CDR1 and CDR2 (germline): SGHAT, FQNNGV. V dropped 5 bases and J dropped 4; count of bases not matched to a gene: 10. The CDR3 sequence is 16 residues long. The CDR3: CASSPGVSGAYNEQFF. As DNA, the CDR3 is TGTGCCAGCAGCCCCGGCGTTAGCGGGGCTTACAATGAGCAGTTCTTC.

The chain uses TRBV11-1 and TRBJ1-6; D is unresolved. CDR3 length: 16 residues. V lost 4 bases to trimming and J lost 0 bases, with 10 bases between them. Per germline, CDR1 SGHAT and CDR2 FQDESV (reference sequence). The CDR3 sequence is CASSSGPSSYNSPLHF. In DNA, the CDR3 is TGTGCCAGCAGCTCCGGACCTAGCTCCTATAATTCACCCCTCCACTTT.

As regards this clone: Other DNA sequences in the sample encode the same CDR3. CDR3 in DNA: TGCGCCAGCAGCTTGGAAGGGGGGCCCTACAATGAGCAGTTCTTC. Protein: CASSLEGGPYNEQFF. The chain is built from TRBV5-1 and TRBJ2-1; D tentatively fits TRBD1 or TRBD2 (6 bases each). CDR3 size: 15 residues. The germline V gene has CDR1 SGHRS and CDR2 YFSETQ. The V end was cut by 0 bases, the J end by 2 bases, with 9 bases between.

The V gene is TRBV5-1, the J gene TRBJ2-7, with 8 bases lining up with TRBD1. With 4 bases clipped from V and 5 bases from J, the junction kept 8 bases outside the gene matches. This CDR3 is built from 14 residues. CDR1 and CDR2 (germline): SGHRS, YFSETQ. The DNA of the CDR3 is TGCGCCAGCAGCGTCACCGGGACAGGTGACGAGCAGTACTTC. Amino acid sequence: CASSVTGTGDEQYF.

The J gene is TRBJ2-1, the V gene TRBV4-3; 10 nucleotides line up with TRBD2. The germline CDR1 and CDR2 sequences are LGHNA and YSLEER. The V segment lost 0 bases and the J segment 4 bases; nucleotides outside the gene matches: 3. This CDR3 is 16 amino acids long. The CDR3 DNA reads as TGCGCCAGCAGCCAAGACGGACTAGCGGATTACAATGAGCAGTTCTTC. This translates into CASSQDGLADYNEQFF.

This chain links TRBV30 with TRBJ2-1; possibly TRBD2 for D (5 bases). V lost 4 bases and J 3 bases, leaving 10 bases between the germline ends. There are 13 residues in the CDR3. Looked up from germline, CDR1 is GTSNPN and CDR2 is SVGIG (reference sequence). The DNA for the CDR3 is TGTGCCTGGAACGGGAATGGCTACAATGAGCAGTTCTTC. As protein: CAWNGNGYNEQFF. The complete variable domain, with remaining parts taken from reference TRBV30 and TRBJ2-1, reads SQTIHQWPATLVQPVGSPLSLECTVEGTSNPNLYWYRQAAGRGLQLLFYSVGIGQISSEVPQNLSASRPQDRQFILSSKKLLLSDSGFYLCAWNGNGYNEQFFGPGTRLTVL.

This chain links TRBV6-6 with TRBJ1-1; 7 positions agree with TRBD1. Germline CDR1 MNHNY, CDR2 SVGAGI (reference sequence). The CDR3 has 14 amino acids. With 2 bases clipped from V and 10 bases from J, the junction kept 10 bases outside the gene matches. The CDR3 nucleotides read TGTGCCAGCAGTTACAGGTTCACAGGGGAGACAGCTTTCTTT. Amino acid sequence: CASSYRFTGETAFF.

The V and J genes are TRBV11-2 and TRBJ2-1; 9 bases are shared with TRBD2. CDR1 is SGHAT, CDR2 FQNNGV, per germline. V lost 4 bases and J lost 6; bases outside the gene matches: 10. CDR3 length equals 16 residues. The CDR3 DNA follows: TGTGCCAGCAGCTCTATAGCGGGAGAGGCCCTCAATGAGCAGTTCTTC. Translating gives CASSSIAGEALNEQFF.

The rearrangement links TRBV29-1 to TRBJ2-1; 9 positions match TRBD1. The CDR3 contains 13 residues. Germline V gene data show CDR1 as SQVTM and CDR2 as ANQGSEA. Germline trimming cut 8 bases from V and 6 bases from J; bases unmatched to any gene: 8. CDR3 residues: CSLGQGGSNEQFF. In DNA, the CDR3 is TGCAGCTTGGGACAGGGTGGAAGCAATGAGCAGTTCTTC.

The chain joins TRBV19 to TRBJ2-5; D gene ambiguous. The ends were cut back, 5 bases at V and 4 bases at J, with 14 bases in the middle. The germline V gene has CDR1 LNHDA and CDR2 SQIVND (reference sequence). The CDR3 has 14 amino acids. The DNA of the CDR3 is TGTGCCAGTAGTGTGGACGTTCGCGGAGAGACCCAGTACTTC. Amino acids: CASSVDVRGETQYF.

The genes are TRBV28 and TRBJ2-7; 7 bases agree with TRBD2. V lost 6 bases and J lost 2; bases outside the gene matches: 10. The CDR3 consists of 15 residues. Germline V gives CDR1 MDHEN, CDR2 SYDVKM. As DNA, the CDR3 is TGTGCCAGCAGCCCATCTGGACTAGGGACCTACGAGCAGTACTTC. It specifies CASSPSGLGTYEQYF.

The chain has TRBV9 and TRBJ2-5, with 16 bases lining up with TRBD2. V was pared by 0 bases and J by 2 bases, with 4 bases of the junction left unmatched. The germline gives CDR1 SGDLS, CDR2 YYNGEE. The CDR3 extends over 18 amino acids. CDR3 DNA: TGTGCCAGCAGCGTAGGTTTGGGACTAGCGGGGGGGCAAGAGACCCAGTACTTC. Protein: CASSVGLGLAGGQETQYF.

The V call is TRBV27, the J call TRBJ2-2, with TRBD1 as a possible D gene (5 bases). Looked up from germline, CDR1 is MNHEY and CDR2 is SMNVEV (reference sequence). The ends were cut back, 8 bases at V and 2 bases at J, with 18 bases in the middle. The CDR3 has 16 amino acids. CDR3 residues: CASLALGAINTGELFF. The CDR3 DNA reads TGTGCCAGCTTAGCCCTTGGGGCCATAAACACCGGGGAGCTGTTTTTT.

The chain carries TRBV7-2 and TRBJ1-1; 7 nucleotides agree with TRBD1. This CDR3 is 12 amino acids long. V trimming: 5 bases; J trimming: 10 bases; junction bases outside the gene matches: 7. Germline CDR1 reads SGHTA; CDR2 reads FQGNSA. The DNA for the CDR3 is TGTGCCAGCAGCAGGGATCAGGGGGGAGCTTTCTTT. This gives the protein CASSRDQGGAFF. The whole variable domain, filled in from reference TRBV7-2 and TRBJ1-1, reads GAGVSQSPSNKVTEKGKDVELRCDPISGHTALYWYRQSLGQGLEFLIYFQGNSAPDKSGLPSDRFSAERTGGSVSTLTIQRTQQEDSAVYLCASSRDQGGAFFGQGTRLTVV.

V and J are TRBV10-3 and TRBJ1-3; D is possibly TRBD1 (6 bases). The CDR3 spans 16 residues. Germline V gives CDR1 ENHRY, CDR2 SYGVKD. Deletions cut 2 bases from V and 2 bases from J, with 13 bases between. CDR3 DNA sequence: TGTGCCATCAGTGAGGGGGGCCGGGCGGCTGGAAACACCATATATTTT. Translated, it gives CAISEGGRAAGNTIYF.

The CDR3 nucleotides are TGTGCCAGCTCACTAGGGGCCCTGGCTTCTGAAGCTTTCTTT. This encodes CASSLGALASEAFF. This chain connects TRBV18 to TRBJ1-1; possibly TRBD1 for D (5 bases). Germline V gene sequence: CDR1 KGHSH, CDR2 LQKENI. The length of the CDR3 is 14 residues. V lost 4 bases to trimming and J lost 6 bases, with 15 bases between them.

Regarding this clone: This sample also contains other DNA sequences that code for the same CDR3. J is TRBJ1-1 and V is TRBV9; D is undetermined. Trimming removed 0 bases at V and 0 bases at J, with 6 bases between. This CDR3 has 14 residues. Germline V gene lookup returns CDR1 SGDLS and CDR2 YYNGEE. CDR3 residues: CASSVGTVNTEAFF. The CDR3 nucleotides read TGTGCCAGCAGCGTAGGCACGGTGAACACTGAAGCTTTCTTT.